This TCR beta chain was sequenced in a study of cytomegalovirus exposure and HLA in healthy donors. Study overall: Tens of millions of unique TCRs from HLA-typed donors were held in an early release of data.

As regards this clone: Its antigen is undetermined.

Study-wide findings and caveats: Later analysis suggested links between common viral pathogens and several top significant clusters. The authors later linked a missense DCLRE1C variant to TCR beta V- and J-gene trimming. According to the study, 160 or so TCR beta chains were cytomegalovirus-associated.

Germline V gives CDR1 MDHEN, CDR2 SYDVKM. The V and J ends lost 5 bases and 8 bases respectively, with 12 bases between them. CDR3 length: 12 amino acids. Amplification used 60 Vbeta primers and 13 Jbeta primers. Method: immunoSEQ multiplex PCR; TCRdb's copy keeps in-frame clones and lacks some. This table holds approximately 120,000 clones, around 86% found once. Sequenced: PBMCs. The J gene is TRBJ1-2, the V gene TRBV28; no reliable D call. The receptor was isolated from a woman under 40 in good health and CMV-seronegative. The CDR3 coding sequence is TGTGCCAGCAGTGGCTCGGCTAGAGGCTACACCTTC. It encodes CASSGSARGYTF.